This T cell receptor beta chain was sequenced in a study of shared clonotypes between healthy human individuals. Study outcomes and limitations: Naive subsets generally exceeded memory subsets in estimated richness.

As concerns this clone: Its specificity is unknown. At the DNA level, this CDR3 is encoded by other sequences in the same sample as well.

The assay ran at deep level. Some clones are missing from TCRdb's copy, which holds only in-frame ones; the method was immunoSEQ multiplex PCR. The sample includes about 2.4 million clones, 93% of them seen just once. The donors, healthy adults who were HIV-negative, had experienced no recent acute infections or vaccinations. This sequence originates from a man aged 18 to 35 in good health. Some clones in this sample may be carry-over from other donors' samples. Sequenced sample: naive CD4+ T cells from PBMCs. Described subset: CD45RA+ positively selected.

The chain's CDR3 is CASSLEAETQYF. For the CDR3, the DNA is TGTGCCAGCAGCTTAGAGGCCGAGACCCAGTACTTC. The V gene is TRBV7-2, the J gene TRBJ2-5; no reliable D call. V was cut by 1 base and J by 5 bases, with 5 bases left in between. In germline, CDR1 is SGHTA, CDR2 FQGNSA. The CDR3 contains 12 residues.